In its sample, the clone carrying this T cell receptor (beta chain) was seen many times. The target antigen is unknown. This record comes from a study of identical twins. General observations from the study: Findings depended on cross-sectional statistics rather than tracking the same donors. Out-of-frame TCR alpha sharing in monozygotic twins exceeded recombination model predictions.

The ends lost 5 bases at V and 6 bases at J; junction bases unmatched: 10. The germline gives CDR1 DFQATT, CDR2 SNEGSKA (reference sequence). The CDR3 spans 14 residues. Addition of a universal primer site occurred through template switching, and cDNA carried unique molecular identifiers. MiXCR was run by TCRdb on the 5' RACE reads, yielding one entry per CDR3 protein. Here the sample spans a few hundred thousand distinct CDR3 sequences, about 10% being singletons. The rearrangement links TRBV20-1 to TRBJ1-2; 9 nucleotides agree with TRBD1. Material: memory T cells sorted from blood. The source of this sequence is a man aged 45-60 years in good health. CDR3 amino acids: CSALTGGAKNGYTF. The CDR3 coding sequence is TGCAGTGCTCTAACAGGGGGCGCTAAGAATGGCTACACCTTC.